The text below deals with one TCR beta chain. There are a few counts of this clone. The antigen it binds to is not known. Base qualities were left out, and no much larger clone turns up one base away. The data belong to a study of beta chain features in type 1 diabetes (dated by TCRdb to 2016 to 2019). Concerning the study at large: Mean age, gender distribution, total cell number and subset yield did not differ between patients and healthy donors. In the study, recently diagnosed type 1 diabetes patients and matched healthy donors were compared on the TCRB repertoires of their sorted circulating CD4+ T cell subsets. A total of 107,917,701 sorted cells were examined across all samples, and the number of cells per subset was strongly correlated with RNA yield. Naive and central memory subsets were obtained from all 30 or so donors, but regulatory and stem cell-like memory subsets were isolated from only 8 patients and roughly eight healthy donors.

Each donor gave one peripheral blood draw, averaging approximately 110 mL, which was collected into heparinised tubes. Using a panel that included CD45RO, CCR7, CD25, CD127, CD95 and CD27, naive, central memory, regulatory and stem cell-like memory CD4+ T cells were sorted on a BD FACSAria II. All sorted populations exceeded 95% purity. PBMCs were isolated right away by Lymphoprep density gradient centrifugation and were stained directly, without culture. So that batch effects would be minimized, each experiment stained and sorted samples in pairs, pairing one healthy donor with one patient. The entire amount of isolated RNA was reverse transcribed using the High Capacity cDNA Reverse Transcription Kit, so the sequenced TCRB transcripts were expressed ones. Deep immunoSEQ sequencing was performed on naive, central memory and regulatory T cell samples, with an average of roughly 3.5 million total reads per sample. Sorted cells were lysed in RLT buffer, and RNA was extracted using DNase-treated RNeasy Micro or Mini kits according to cell number. To prevent cross-contamination, every cell subset was processed on its own, while patient and healthy donor samples were processed together. TCRB sequences were amplified from cDNA with the immunoSEQ multiplex PCR, producing 87-bp fragments spanning the CDR3 region. Sequencing of the amplicons was done on the Illumina HiSeq platform. As for the authors' bioinformatics: PCR bias was corrected computationally using synthetic template baselines, and reads within Hamming distance 2 were collapsed, with unmergeable singletons discarded. Reads were aligned against IMGT to assign V, D and J genes, CDR3 length and insertions or deletions at six rearrangement sites. Within each subset, clonotype counts were normalized to sorted cell number, and only after that were true diversity and Gini coefficients computed with the tcR R package. Repertoire sharing was quantified using the overlap coefficient calculated on TCRB nucleotide sequences. TCRdb stores this immuneACCESS table with in-frame sequences only. Part of the clones is absent; in the studies checked, under half of the shortfall reflects unresolved V genes, and no reason is known for the rest. The V and J calls and the clone size are those of that table, but D and trimming were determined from the DNA. Recorded for this sample are roughly 150,000 clones; about 9.4% of them occurred a single time. Clones ranked in the top ten supply more than 0.45% of the sample.

On the study overall, not on this receptor specifically: Because cDNA rather than genomic DNA was sequenced, highly expressing activated cells could have been over-represented, although no difference in activation and CD3 levels was found between groups. Patients with type 1 diabetes made fewer insertions and deleted more nucleotides at VDJ recombination sites, implying thymic rearrangement abnormalities. HLA sub-analyses involved small numbers of individuals, so any influence of HLA type on TCRB rearrangement remained unresolved. Shorter templates might have been favored by PCR, but patient and control samples were amplified and corrected together, so both groups would have been affected equally by any skew. Naive, central memory and regulatory TCRB repertoires appeared more similar among patients than among healthy donors. A moderate but significant shortening of TCRB CDR3 length was observed in type 1 diabetes patients in all four CD4+ subsets.

The TCR sequence derives from a man aged 30 to 45 with type 1 diabetes. Material: central memory CD4+ T cells from blood.

The CDR3 loop reads CASSLGQGYEQFF. The sequenced DNA: TGTGCCAGCAGCTTGGGACAGGGGTATGAGCAGTTCTTC. The chain links TRBV5-4 with TRBJ2-1, and 8 junction bases match TRBD1. Reading the germline V gene (reference sequence) gives CDR1 SGHNT and CDR2 YYREEE. The CDR3 spans 13 residues, from the cysteine through the phenylalanine. The DNA shown is the 39-base CDR3, in frame from base 1. Trimming takes 0 bases off V and 8 bases off J; junction bases not matched to a gene: 1.